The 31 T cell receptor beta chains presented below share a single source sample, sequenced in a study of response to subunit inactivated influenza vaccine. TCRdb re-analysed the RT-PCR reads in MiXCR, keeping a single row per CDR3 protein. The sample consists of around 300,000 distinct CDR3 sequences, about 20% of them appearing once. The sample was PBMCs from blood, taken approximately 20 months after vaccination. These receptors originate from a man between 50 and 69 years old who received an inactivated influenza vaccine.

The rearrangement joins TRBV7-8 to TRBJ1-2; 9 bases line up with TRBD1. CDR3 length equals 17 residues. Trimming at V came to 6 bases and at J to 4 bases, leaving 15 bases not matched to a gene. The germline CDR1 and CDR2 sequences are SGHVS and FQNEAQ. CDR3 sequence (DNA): TGTGCCAGCAGTTCTGGGACAGGGCGTATTGGACTCTATGGCTACACCTTC. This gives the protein CASSSGTGRIGLYGYTF.

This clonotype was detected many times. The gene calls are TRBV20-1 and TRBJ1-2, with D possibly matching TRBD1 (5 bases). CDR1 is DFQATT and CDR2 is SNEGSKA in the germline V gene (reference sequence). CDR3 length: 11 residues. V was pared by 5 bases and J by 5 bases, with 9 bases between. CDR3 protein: CSASEGYGYTF. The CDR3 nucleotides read TGCAGTGCTTCCGAGGGGTATGGCTACACCTTC.

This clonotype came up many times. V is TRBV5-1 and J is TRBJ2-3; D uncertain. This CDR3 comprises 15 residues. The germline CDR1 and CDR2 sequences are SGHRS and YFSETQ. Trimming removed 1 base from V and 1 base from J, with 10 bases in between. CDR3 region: CASSLWKDRTDTQYF. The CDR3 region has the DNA TGCGCCAGCAGCTTGTGGAAGGACCGCACAGATACGCAGTATTTT. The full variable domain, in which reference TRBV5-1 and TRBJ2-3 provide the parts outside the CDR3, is KAGVTQTPRYLIKTRGQQVTLSCSPISGHRSVSWYQQTPGQGLQFLFEYFSETQRNKGNFPGRFSGRQFSNSRSEMNVSTLELGDSALYLCASSLWKDRTDTQYFGPGTRLTVL.

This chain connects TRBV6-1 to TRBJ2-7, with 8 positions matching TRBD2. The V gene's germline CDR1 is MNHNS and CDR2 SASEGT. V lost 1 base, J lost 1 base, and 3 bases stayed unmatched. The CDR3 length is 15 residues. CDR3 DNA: TGTGCCAGCAGTGAAGGTAGCGGGGAATCCTACGAGCAGTACTTC. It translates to CASSEGSGESYEQYF.

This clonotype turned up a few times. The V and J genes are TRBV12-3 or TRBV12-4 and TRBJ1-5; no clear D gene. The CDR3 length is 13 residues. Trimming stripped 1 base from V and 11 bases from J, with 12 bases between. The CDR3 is CASSLESQRAQHF. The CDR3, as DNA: TGTGCCAGCAGTTTAGAATCACAACGGGCCCAGCATTTT.

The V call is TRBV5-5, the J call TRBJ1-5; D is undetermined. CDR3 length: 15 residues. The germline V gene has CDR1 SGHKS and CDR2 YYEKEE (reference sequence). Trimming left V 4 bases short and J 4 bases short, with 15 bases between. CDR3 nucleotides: TGTGCCAGCAGCCCCCCGGGCCAACTAAATCAGCCCCAGCATTTT. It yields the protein CASSPPGQLNQPQHF.

CDR3 nucleotides: TGTGCCAGCAGTTTGTCGGGACGGGGGGGGAGTGGAAACACCATATATTTT. Protein: CASSLSGRGGSGNTIYF. The V and J genes are TRBV27 and TRBJ1-3; possible D gene TRBD1, 5 bases. The germline V gene has CDR1 MNHEY and CDR2 SMNVEV (reference sequence). The length of the CDR3 is 17 residues. The ends were cut back, 3 bases at V and 3 bases at J, with 18 bases in the middle.

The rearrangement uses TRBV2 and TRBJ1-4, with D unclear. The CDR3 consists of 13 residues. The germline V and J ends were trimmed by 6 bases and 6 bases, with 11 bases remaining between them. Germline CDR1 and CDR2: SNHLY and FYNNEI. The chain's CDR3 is CASSPNTDEKLFF. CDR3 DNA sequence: TGTGCCAGCAGCCCGAATACGGATGAAAAACTGTTTTTT.

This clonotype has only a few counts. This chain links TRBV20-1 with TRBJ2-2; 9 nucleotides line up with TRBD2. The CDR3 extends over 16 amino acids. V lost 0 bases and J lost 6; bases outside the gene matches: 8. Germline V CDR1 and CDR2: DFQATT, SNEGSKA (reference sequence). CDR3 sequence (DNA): TGCAGTGCTAGAGATCTGCGGGGGGGCGATTCCGGGGAGCTGTTTTTT. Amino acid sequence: CSARDLRGGDSGELFF.

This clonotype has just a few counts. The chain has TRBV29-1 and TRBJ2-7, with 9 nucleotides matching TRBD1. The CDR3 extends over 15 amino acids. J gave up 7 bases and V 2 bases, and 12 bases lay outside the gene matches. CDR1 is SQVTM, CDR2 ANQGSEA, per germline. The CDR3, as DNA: TGCAGCGTTGAACCGAGGGGGACAGGGAGTAGGGAGCAGTACTTC. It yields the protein CSVEPRGTGSREQYF.

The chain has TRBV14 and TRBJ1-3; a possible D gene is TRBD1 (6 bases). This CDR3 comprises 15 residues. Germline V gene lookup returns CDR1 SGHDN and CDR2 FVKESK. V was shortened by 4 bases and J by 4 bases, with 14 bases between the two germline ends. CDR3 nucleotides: TGTGCCAGCAGCCTATATACAGGGCCCGGAAACACCATATATTTT. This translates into CASSLYTGPGNTIYF.

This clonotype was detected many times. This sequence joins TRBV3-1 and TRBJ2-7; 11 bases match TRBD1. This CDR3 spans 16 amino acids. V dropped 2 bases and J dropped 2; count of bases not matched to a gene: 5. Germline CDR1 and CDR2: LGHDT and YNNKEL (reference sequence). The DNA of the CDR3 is TGTGCCAGCAGCCAAAAGAGGGGACAGGGGGCCTACGAGCAGTACTTC. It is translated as CASSQKRGQGAYEQYF.

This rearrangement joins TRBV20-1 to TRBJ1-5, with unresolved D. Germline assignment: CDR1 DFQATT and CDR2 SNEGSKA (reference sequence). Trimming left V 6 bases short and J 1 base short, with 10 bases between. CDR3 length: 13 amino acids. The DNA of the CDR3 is TGCAGTGCGTTGTGGAGGAGCAATCAGCCCCAGCATTTT. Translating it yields CSALWRSNQPQHF.

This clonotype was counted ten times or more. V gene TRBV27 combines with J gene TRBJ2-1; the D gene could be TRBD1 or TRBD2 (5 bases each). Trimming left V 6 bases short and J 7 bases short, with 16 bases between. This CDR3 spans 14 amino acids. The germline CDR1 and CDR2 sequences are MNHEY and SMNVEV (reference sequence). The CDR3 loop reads CASSDRGPRNEQFF. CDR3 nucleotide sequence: TGTGCCAGCAGCGACCGGGGACCTAGGAATGAGCAGTTCTTC.

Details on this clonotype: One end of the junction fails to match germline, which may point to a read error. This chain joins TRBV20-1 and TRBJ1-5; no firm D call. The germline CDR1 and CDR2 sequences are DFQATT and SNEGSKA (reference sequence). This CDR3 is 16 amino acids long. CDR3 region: CSARDTSLYSNQPQHF. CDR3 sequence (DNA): TGCAGTGCGAGAGACACGTCCCTATATAGCAATCAGCCCCAGCATTTT.

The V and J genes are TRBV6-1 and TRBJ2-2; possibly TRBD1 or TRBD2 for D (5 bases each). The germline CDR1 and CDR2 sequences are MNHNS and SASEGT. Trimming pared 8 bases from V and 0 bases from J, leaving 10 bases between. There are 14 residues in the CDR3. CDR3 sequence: CASPGPSNTGELFF. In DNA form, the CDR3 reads TGTGCCAGCCCGGGGCCATCGAACACCGGGGAGCTGTTTTTT.

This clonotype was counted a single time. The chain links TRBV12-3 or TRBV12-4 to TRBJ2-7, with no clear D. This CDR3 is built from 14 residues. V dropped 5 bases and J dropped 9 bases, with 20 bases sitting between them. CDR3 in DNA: TGTGCCAGCAGTCCCAACAACCCCGGAGTGTGGCAGTACTTC. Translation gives CASSPNNPGVWQYF.

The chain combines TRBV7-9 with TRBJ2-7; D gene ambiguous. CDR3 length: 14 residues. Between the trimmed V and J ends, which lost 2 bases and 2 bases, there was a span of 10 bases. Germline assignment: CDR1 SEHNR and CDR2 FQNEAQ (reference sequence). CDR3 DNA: TGTGCCAGCAGCTTATCAGGTTTTGCCTACGAGCAGTACTTC. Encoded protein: CASSLSGFAYEQYF.

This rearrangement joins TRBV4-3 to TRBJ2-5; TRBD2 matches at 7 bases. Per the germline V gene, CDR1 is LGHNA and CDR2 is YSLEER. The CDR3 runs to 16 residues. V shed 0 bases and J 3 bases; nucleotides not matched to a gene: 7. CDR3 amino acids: CASSQDLRGVEETQYF. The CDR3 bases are TGCGCCAGCAGCCAAGATCTTCGGGGGGTAGAAGAGACCCAGTACTTC.

CDR3 in DNA: TGTGCCAGCAGTTACTCGGGGGCTAACAATGAGCAGTTCTTC. It encodes CASSYSGANNEQFF. V gene TRBV6-5 combines with J gene TRBJ2-1; maybe TRBD1 (6 bases). The CDR3 has 14 amino acids. The germline V gene encodes CDR1 MNHEY and CDR2 SVGAGI. With 0 bases removed from V and 5 bases from J, the gap between germline ends came to 8 bases.

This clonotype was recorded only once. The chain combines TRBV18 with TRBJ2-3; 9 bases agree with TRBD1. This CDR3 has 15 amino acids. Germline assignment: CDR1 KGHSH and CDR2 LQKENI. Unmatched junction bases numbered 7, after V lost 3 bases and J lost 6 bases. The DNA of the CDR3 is TGTGCCAGCTCACCTGCGACAGGGGGAGGCGATACGCAGTATTTT. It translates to CASSPATGGGDTQYF.

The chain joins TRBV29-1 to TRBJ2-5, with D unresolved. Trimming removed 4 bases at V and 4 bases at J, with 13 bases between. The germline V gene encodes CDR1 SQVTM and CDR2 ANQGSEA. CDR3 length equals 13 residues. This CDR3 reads CSVGGSRRETQYF. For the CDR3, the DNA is TGCAGCGTTGGTGGGTCCAGACGAGAGACCCAGTACTTC. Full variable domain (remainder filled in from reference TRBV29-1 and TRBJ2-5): SAVISQKPSRDICQRGTSLTIQCQVDSQVTMMFWYRQQPGQSLTLIATANQGSEATYESGFVIDKFPISRPNLTFSTLTVSNMSPEDSSIYLCSVGGSRRETQYFGPGTRLLVL.

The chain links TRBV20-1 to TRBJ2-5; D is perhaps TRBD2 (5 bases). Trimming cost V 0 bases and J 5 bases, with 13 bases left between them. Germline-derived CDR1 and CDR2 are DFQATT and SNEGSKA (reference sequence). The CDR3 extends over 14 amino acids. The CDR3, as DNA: TGCAGTGCTAGAGACGAAACTAGTAGTGAGACCCAGTACTTC. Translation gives CSARDETSSETQYF.

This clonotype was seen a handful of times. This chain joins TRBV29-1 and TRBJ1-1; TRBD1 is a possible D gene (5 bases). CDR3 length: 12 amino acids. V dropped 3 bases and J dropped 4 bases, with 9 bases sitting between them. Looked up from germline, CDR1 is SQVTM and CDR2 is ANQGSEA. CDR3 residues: CSVDKGSTEAFF. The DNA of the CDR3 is TGCAGCGTTGATAAGGGGAGCACTGAAGCTTTCTTT.

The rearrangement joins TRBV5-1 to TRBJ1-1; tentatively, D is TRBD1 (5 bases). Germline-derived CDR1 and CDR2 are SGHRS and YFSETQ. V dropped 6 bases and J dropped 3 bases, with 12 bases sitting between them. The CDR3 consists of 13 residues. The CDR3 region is CASKNRGDTEAFF. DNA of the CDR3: TGCGCCAGCAAGAACCGAGGGGACACTGAAGCTTTCTTT.

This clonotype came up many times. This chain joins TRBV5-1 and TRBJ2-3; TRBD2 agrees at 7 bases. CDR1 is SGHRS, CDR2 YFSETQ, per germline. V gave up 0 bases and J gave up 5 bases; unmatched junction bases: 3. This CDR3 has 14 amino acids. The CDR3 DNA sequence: TGCGCCAGCAGCTTGGTCGTAGCGGGAGATACGCAGTATTTT. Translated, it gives CASSLVVAGDTQYF.

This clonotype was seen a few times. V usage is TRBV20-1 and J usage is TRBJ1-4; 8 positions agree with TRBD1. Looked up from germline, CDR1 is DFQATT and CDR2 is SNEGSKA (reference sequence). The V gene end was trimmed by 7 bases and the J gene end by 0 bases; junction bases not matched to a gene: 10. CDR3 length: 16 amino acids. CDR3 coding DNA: TGCAGTGTTCACAGGGGGGCGCTTGCAACTAATGAAAAACTGTTTTTT. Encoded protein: CSVHRGALATNEKLFF.

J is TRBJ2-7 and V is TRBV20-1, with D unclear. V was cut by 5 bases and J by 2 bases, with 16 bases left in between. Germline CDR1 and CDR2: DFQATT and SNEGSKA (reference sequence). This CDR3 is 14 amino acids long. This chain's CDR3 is CSAYRPPGAYEQYF. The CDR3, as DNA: TGCAGTGCTTATAGACCGCCGGGTGCCTACGAGCAGTACTTC.

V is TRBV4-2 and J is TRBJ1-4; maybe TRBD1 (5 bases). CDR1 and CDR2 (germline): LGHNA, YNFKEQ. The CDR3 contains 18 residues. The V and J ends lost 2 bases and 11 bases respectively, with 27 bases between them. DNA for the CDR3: TGTGCCAGCAGCCAACTAAAATTTCGGGACGGCCGTGAGAGGAAACTGTTTTTT. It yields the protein CASSQLKFRDGRERKLFF.

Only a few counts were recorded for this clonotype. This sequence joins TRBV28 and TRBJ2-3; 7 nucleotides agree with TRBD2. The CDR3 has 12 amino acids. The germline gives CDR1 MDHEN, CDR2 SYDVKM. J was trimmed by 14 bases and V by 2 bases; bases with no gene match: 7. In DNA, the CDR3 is TGTGCCAGCAGTTTAGGGTCTAGCGGCAGGTATTTT. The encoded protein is CASSLGSSGRYF.

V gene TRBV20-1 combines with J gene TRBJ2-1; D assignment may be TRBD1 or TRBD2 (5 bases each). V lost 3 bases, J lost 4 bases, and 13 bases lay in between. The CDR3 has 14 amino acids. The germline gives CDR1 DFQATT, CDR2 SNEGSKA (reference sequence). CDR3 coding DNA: TGCAGTGCTAGTGCTCAGAGGGGATACAATGAGCAGTTCTTC. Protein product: CSASAQRGYNEQFF.